The present entry profiles one TCR beta chain with its context. Repertoires were generated with immunoSEQ multiplex PCR, while TCRdb's copy carries only in-frame clones and drops some. The sample records 13,000 to 15,000 clones, roughly four fifths being singletons. The sample is drawn from a study of technical replicates of blood from a handful of donors. This CDR3 has 16 amino acids. Germline loops: CDR1 KGHSH, CDR2 LQKENI. Trimming cost V 0 bases and J 0 bases, with 9 bases left between them. The clonotype comes from a human donor in good health. Source material: PBMCs. This chain uses TRBV18 with TRBJ2-4, with a weak D call TRBD2 (5 bases). The CDR3 sequence is CASSPPAGLAKNIQYF. The CDR3 coding sequence is TGTGCCAGCTCACCACCGGCAGGACTAGCCAAAAACATTCAGTACTTC.